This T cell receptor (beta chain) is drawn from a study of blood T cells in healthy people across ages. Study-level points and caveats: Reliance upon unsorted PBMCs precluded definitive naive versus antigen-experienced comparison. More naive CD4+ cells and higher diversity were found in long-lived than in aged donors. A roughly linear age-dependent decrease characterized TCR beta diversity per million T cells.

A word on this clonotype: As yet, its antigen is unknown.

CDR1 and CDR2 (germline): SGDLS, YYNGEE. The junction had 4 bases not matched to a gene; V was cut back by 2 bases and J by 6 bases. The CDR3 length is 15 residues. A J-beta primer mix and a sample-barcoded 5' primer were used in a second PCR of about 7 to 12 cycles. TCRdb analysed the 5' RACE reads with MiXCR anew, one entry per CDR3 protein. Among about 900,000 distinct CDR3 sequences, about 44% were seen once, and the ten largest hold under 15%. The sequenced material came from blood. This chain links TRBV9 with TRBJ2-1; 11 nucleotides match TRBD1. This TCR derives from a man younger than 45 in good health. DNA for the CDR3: TGTGCCAGCAGCGTTACCGGGACAGGGGGCAATGAGCAGTTCTTC. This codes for CASSVTGTGGNEQFF.